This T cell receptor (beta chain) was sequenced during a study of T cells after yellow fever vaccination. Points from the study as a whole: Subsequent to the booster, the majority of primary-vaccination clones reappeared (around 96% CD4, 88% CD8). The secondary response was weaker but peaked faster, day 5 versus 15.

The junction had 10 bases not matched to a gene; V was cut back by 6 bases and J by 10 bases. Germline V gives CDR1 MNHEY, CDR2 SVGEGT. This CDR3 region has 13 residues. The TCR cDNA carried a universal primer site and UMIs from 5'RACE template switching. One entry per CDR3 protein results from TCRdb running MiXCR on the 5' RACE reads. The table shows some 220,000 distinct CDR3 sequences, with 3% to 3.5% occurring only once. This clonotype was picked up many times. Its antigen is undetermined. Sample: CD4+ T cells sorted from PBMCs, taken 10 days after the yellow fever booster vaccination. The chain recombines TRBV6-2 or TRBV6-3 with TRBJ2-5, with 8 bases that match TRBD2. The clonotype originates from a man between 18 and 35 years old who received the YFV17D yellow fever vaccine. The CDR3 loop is CASSPNSGEIQYF. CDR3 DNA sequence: TGTGCCAGCAGCCCGAATAGCGGGGAAATCCAGTACTTC.